These 29 T cell receptor beta chains came from one sample sequenced in a study of shared T cell receptors in the human thymus. TCRdb keeps only in-frame clones here, not all; method: immunoSEQ multiplex PCR. The data hold over 450,000 clones, with 75% to 80% observed a single time. These sequences were also reported in another study, on human thymus T cells.

The sequenced sample consisted of thymocytes. The receptors were gathered from a boy under two years old with a congenital heart defect.

This chain joins TRBV14 and TRBJ2-1; 10 bases line up with TRBD2. Trimming removed 0 bases from V and 15 bases from J; junction bases left unmatched: 11. Per the germline V gene, CDR1 is SGHDN and CDR2 is FVKESK. CDR3 length equals 15 residues. CDR3 DNA sequence: TGTGCCAGCAGCCAAGAAAACGGGGGGACTAGCGAACGGTTCTTC. Protein product: CASSQENGGTSERFF.

The chain joins TRBV28 to TRBJ2-1; 7 positions match TRBD2. The V gene end was trimmed by 0 bases and the J gene end by 7 bases; junction bases not matched to a gene: 6. The CDR3 loop spans 15 amino acids. The germline V gene encodes CDR1 MDHEN and CDR2 SYDVKM. CDR3 nucleotides: TGTGCCAGCAGTTTATGGGGGAGGGCCGGGAATGAGCAGTTCTTC. Encoded protein: CASSLWGRAGNEQFF.

The chain couples TRBV18 to TRBJ2-5, with TRBD2 matching over 8 bases. Germline V CDR1 and CDR2: KGHSH, LQKENI. V dropped 3 bases and J dropped 2; count of bases not matched to a gene: 8. This CDR3 has 16 amino acids. The DNA of the CDR3 is TGTGCCAGCTCACCCTGGAAACTAGCGGAGCAAGAGACCCAGTACTTC. Amino acids: CASSPWKLAEQETQYF.

This rearrangement joins TRBV4-2 to TRBJ2-5, with 14 bases aligning to TRBD2. V lost 3 bases, J lost 2 bases, and 17 bases stayed unmatched. The germline V gene encodes CDR1 LGHNA and CDR2 YNFKEQ. The CDR3 has 21 residues. Here the CDR3 DNA reads TGTGCCAGCAGCCAGTTCCTCTTCGGGACTAGCGGGAGCACAACTCAAGAGACCCAGTACTTC. Encoded protein: CASSQFLFGTSGSTTQETQYF.

This clone appeared a single time. V gene TRBV4-1 combines with J gene TRBJ2-1, with 11 nucleotides matching TRBD2. The CDR3 spans 16 residues. After removal of 0 bases from V and 8 bases from J, the junction contained 6 bases not matched to a gene. Germline loops: CDR1 MGHRA, CDR2 YSYEKL. This CDR3 reads CASSQEVLAGGDEQFF. In nucleotides, the CDR3 is TGCGCCAGCAGCCAAGAAGTTCTAGCGGGGGGCGATGAGCAGTTCTTC.

This clone was counted a single time. V gene TRBV27 combines with J gene TRBJ2-3; 7 nucleotides agree with TRBD2. V gave up 5 bases and J gave up 6 bases; unmatched junction bases: 14. Germline loops: CDR1 MNHEY, CDR2 SMNVEV (reference sequence). The CDR3 has 16 amino acids. In DNA form, the CDR3 reads TGTGCCAGCAGTGCGGGGAGGGAGGGCGGATGGGATACGCAGTATTTT. This gives the protein CASSAGREGGWDTQYF.

This clone turned up a few times. The chain couples TRBV6-1 to TRBJ2-7; weak D call: TRBD1 (6 bases). V lost 7 bases and J 0 bases, leaving 10 bases between the germline ends. In germline, CDR1 is MNHNS, CDR2 SASEGT. CDR3 length: 13 amino acids. In nucleotides, the CDR3 is TGTGCCAGCACACGGACAGACTCCTACGAGCAGTACTTC. It yields the protein CASTRTDSYEQYF.

The chain carries TRBV30 and TRBJ1-1; 7 bases agree with TRBD1. Per the germline V gene, CDR1 is GTSNPN and CDR2 is SVGIG (reference sequence). This CDR3 is built from 15 residues. The V and J ends lost 3 bases and 1 base, in that order; junction bases with no gene match: 8. Here the CDR3 reads CAWRDDRVGNTEAFF. In nucleotides, the CDR3 is TGTGCCTGGAGGGACGACAGGGTGGGGAACACTGAAGCTTTCTTT.

The rearrangement joins TRBV5-4 to TRBJ2-1, with TRBD2 matching over 11 bases. The junction had 4 bases not matched to a gene; V was cut back by 5 bases and J by 0 bases. The CDR3 is 16 amino acids. Germline V CDR1 and CDR2: SGHNT, YYREEE (reference sequence). CDR3 amino acids: CASSSTSGSSYNEQFF. CDR3 bases: TGTGCCAGCAGTTCAACTAGCGGGAGCTCCTACAATGAGCAGTTCTTC.

This chain connects TRBV7-4 to TRBJ2-7, with D possibly TRBD2 on 6 matching bases. Germline CDR1 SGHVT, CDR2 SQSDAQ. V was cut by 1 base and J by 0 bases, with 13 bases left in between. The CDR3 runs 16 residues. CDR3 sequence: CASSLGGEASSYEQYF. The CDR3 DNA follows: TGTGCCAGCAGCTTAGGGGGGGAGGCGAGCTCCTACGAGCAGTACTTC.

This clone has more than one count but fewer than ten. V is TRBV30 and J is TRBJ2-5, with TRBD2 matching over 9 bases. CDR3 size: 19 residues. Trimming at V came to 2 bases and at J to 0 bases, leaving 16 bases not matched to a gene. CDR1 is GTSNPN and CDR2 is SVGIG in the germline V gene (reference sequence). CDR3: CAWSLPRGSGSRYQETQYF. CDR3 nucleotides: TGTGCCTGGAGTCTCCCCCGCGGTAGCGGGAGTAGGTACCAAGAGACCCAGTACTTC.

The genes are TRBV9 and TRBJ2-1; 10 bases agree with TRBD1. V shed 4 bases, J shed 9 bases, and the junction held 7 bases outside the gene matches. Germline V lookup: CDR1 SGDLS, CDR2 YYNGEE. This CDR3 region has 14 residues. The CDR3 nucleotides read TGTGCCAGCAGCACCCAGGACAGGGGGGGTGAGCAGTTCTTC. As protein: CASSTQDRGGEQFF.

The chain uses TRBV27 and TRBJ2-7, with D tentatively TRBD2 (5 bases). CDR3 length equals 15 residues. CDR1 is MNHEY and CDR2 is SMNVEV in the germline V gene (reference sequence). The V end lost 3 bases, the J end lost 1 base, and 13 bases lay between the germline ends. The CDR3 nucleotides read TGTGCCAGCAGTTTCGGGGTAACGGGGTCCTACGAGCAGTACTTC. It yields the protein CASSFGVTGSYEQYF.

The table lists this clone with a count of one. The V gene is TRBV28, the J gene TRBJ2-2; no definite D call. Between the trimmed V and J ends, which lost 5 bases and 0 bases, there was a span of 25 bases. Per the germline V gene, CDR1 is MDHEN and CDR2 is SYDVKM. The CDR3 runs 20 residues. The CDR3 reads CASSPAPPLGQRANTGELFF. CDR3 DNA: TGTGCCAGCAGTCCGGCTCCCCCCCTAGGCCAAAGAGCGAACACCGGGGAGCTGTTTTTT.

The gene calls are TRBV7-9 and TRBJ2-6, with TRBD2 matching 14 bases. CDR3 size: 19 residues. The germline V gene has CDR1 SEHNR and CDR2 FQNEAQ (reference sequence). Trimming cost V 5 bases and J 0 bases; bases outside gene matches: 6. The CDR3 here is CASSPRLAGGYSGANVLTF. In nucleotides, the CDR3 is TGTGCCAGCAGCCCTCGACTAGCGGGAGGGTACTCTGGGGCCAACGTCCTGACTTTC.

CDR3 bases: TGTGCCAGCTCACCACCTCCTTGGACAGGGACCTACGAGCAGTACTTC. It translates to CASSPPPWTGTYEQYF. The genes are TRBV18 and TRBJ2-7; 8 bases are shared with TRBD1. This CDR3 is 16 amino acids long. CDR1 and CDR2 from the germline V gene are KGHSH and LQKENI. After removal of 0 bases from V and 2 bases from J, the junction contained 6 bases not matched to a gene.

The chain couples TRBV27 to TRBJ2-7; D unresolved. The CDR3 has 15 residues. CDR1 and CDR2 from the germline V gene are MNHEY and SMNVEV (reference sequence). V was trimmed by 0 bases and J by 4 bases, leaving 13 bases between them. CDR3 DNA: TGTGCCAGCAGTTTATCTTCCTTGAGCATGTACGAGCAGTACTTC. It translates to CASSLSSLSMYEQYF.

J is TRBJ1-1 and V is TRBV19; no definite D call. CDR3 length equals 12 residues. V gave up 4 bases and J gave up 7 bases, with 10 bases separating them. CDR1 and CDR2 from the germline V gene are LNHDA and SQIVND (reference sequence). The CDR3 loop reads CASSRGGIEAFF. The CDR3 region has the DNA TGTGCCAGTAGTAGAGGAGGGATTGAAGCTTTCTTT.

The chain couples TRBV29-1 to TRBJ2-7; TRBD2 is a possible D gene (5 bases). The germline V and J ends were trimmed by 5 bases and 3 bases, with 17 bases remaining between them. This CDR3 spans 14 amino acids. From germline, CDR1 is SQVTM and CDR2 ANQGSEA. The CDR3 nucleotides read TGCAGCGTTAGTTTAGAGGGAACCATCTACGAGCAGTACTTC. It translates to CSVSLEGTIYEQYF.

This clone was seen more than once but under ten times. V is TRBV18 and J is TRBJ1-5; possibly TRBD1 for D (5 bases). Trimming cost V 1 base and J 2 bases, with 9 bases left between them. CDR3 length: 15 residues. The germline V gene has CDR1 KGHSH and CDR2 LQKENI. The CDR3 loop reads CASSPQGYGNQPQHF. The CDR3 DNA reads as TGTGCCAGCTCACCACAGGGGTACGGCAATCAGCCCCAGCATTTT.

CDR3 sequence reads: CASSLGGGNYGYTF. DNA for the CDR3: TGTGCCAGCAGCTTGGGAGGGGGAAACTATGGCTACACCTTC. This rearrangement joins TRBV5-6 to TRBJ1-2; a weak D match, TRBD1 (6 bases). Germline lookup yields CDR1 SGHDT and CDR2 YYEEEE. V shed 0 bases and J shed 2 bases, with 8 bases lying between them. The CDR3 sequence is 14 residues long.

V gene TRBV7-2 combines with J gene TRBJ2-7; D is possibly TRBD2 (6 bases). CDR1 SGHTA and CDR2 FQGNSA come from the germline V gene. The germline V and J ends were trimmed by 1 base and 3 bases, with 13 bases remaining between them. This CDR3 spans 15 amino acids. The CDR3 sequence is CASSLVGGADYEQYF. CDR3 in DNA: TGTGCCAGCAGCTTAGTCGGCGGGGCCGACTACGAGCAGTACTTC.

This chain uses TRBV5-1 with TRBJ2-1; D may be TRBD1 (6 bases). Trimming shortened V by 4 bases and J by 0 bases, and 17 bases separated the two germline ends. CDR3 length equals 17 residues. Germline loops: CDR1 SGHRS, CDR2 YFSETQ. This CDR3 is CASSPPWTEHSYNEQFF. In nucleotides, the CDR3 is TGCGCCAGCAGCCCACCTTGGACAGAACACTCCTACAATGAGCAGTTCTTC. Variable domain in full (rest from reference TRBV5-1 and TRBJ2-1): KAGVTQTPRYLIKTRGQQVTLSCSPISGHRSVSWYQQTPGQGLQFLFEYFSETQRNKGNFPGRFSGRQFSNSRSEMNVSTLELGDSALYLCASSPPWTEHSYNEQFFGPGTRLTVL.

As DNA, the CDR3 is TGTGCCAGTAGCCCTACCAGGGGCGGGGGCGGCTACACCTTC. Translation: CASSPTRGGGGYTF. The chain has TRBV19 and TRBJ1-2; a possible D gene is TRBD1 (6 bases). Per germline, CDR1 LNHDA and CDR2 SQIVND (reference sequence). The CDR3 loop spans 14 amino acids. V was clipped by 6 bases and J by 8 bases, with 19 bases between them.

J is TRBJ2-7 and V is TRBV28; TRBD2 agrees at 12 bases. Trimming took 5 bases from V and 3 from J; bases not matched to a gene: 8. The CDR3 spans 16 residues. Germline-derived CDR1 and CDR2 are MDHEN and SYDVKM. CDR3 loop: CASSPDGTSGYYEQYF. As DNA, the CDR3 is TGTGCCAGCAGTCCCGACGGGACTAGCGGGTACTACGAGCAGTACTTC.

The chain couples TRBV6-1 to TRBJ2-2; 9 nucleotides agree with TRBD1. V lost 6 bases, J lost 3 bases, and 5 bases stayed unmatched. The CDR3 covers 15 residues. Germline V CDR1 and CDR2: MNHNS, SASEGT. CDR3 coding DNA: TGTGCCAGCAGCCGACAGGGGGAGTACACCGGGGAGCTGTTTTTT. The encoded protein is CASSRQGEYTGELFF.

V is TRBV5-4 and J is TRBJ2-3; tentative D call: TRBD1 (6 bases). The ends were cut back, 0 bases at V and 2 bases at J, with 13 bases in the middle. The germline V gene encodes CDR1 SGHNT and CDR2 YYREEE (reference sequence). This CDR3 comprises 16 residues. The CDR3 coding sequence is TGTGCCAGCAGCTTGGAGGACAGCGGAACCACAGATACGCAGTATTTT. Translation: CASSLEDSGTTDTQYF.

The V call is TRBV6-5, the J call TRBJ1-3; D remains unclear. Germline V lookup: CDR1 MNHEY, CDR2 SVGAGI. CDR3 length: 14 amino acids. Trimming left V 6 bases short and J 4 bases short, with 13 bases between. CDR3 nucleotides: TGTGCCAGCAGCTGCGGCCCGAACGGAAACACCATATATTTT. Translating it yields CASSCGPNGNTIYF.

V usage is TRBV18 and J usage is TRBJ1-1; D gene unclear. V dropped 1 base and J dropped 10 bases, with 10 bases sitting between them. From germline, CDR1 is KGHSH and CDR2 LQKENI. CDR3 length equals 12 residues. This CDR3 reads CASSPLLSRAFF. CDR3 DNA sequence: TGTGCCAGCTCACCACTCCTATCCCGAGCTTTCTTT.